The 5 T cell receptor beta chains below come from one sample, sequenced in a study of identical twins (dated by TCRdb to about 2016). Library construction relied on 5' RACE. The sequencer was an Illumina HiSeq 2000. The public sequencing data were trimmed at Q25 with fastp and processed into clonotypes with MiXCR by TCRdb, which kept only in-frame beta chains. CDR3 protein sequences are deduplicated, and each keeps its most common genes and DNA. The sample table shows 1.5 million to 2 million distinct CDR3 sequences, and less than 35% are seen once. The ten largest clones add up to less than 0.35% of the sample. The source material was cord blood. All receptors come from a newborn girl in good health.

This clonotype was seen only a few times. CDR3 nucleotides: TGTGCCGAATCGACGGGACCCGATACGCAGTATTTT. This codes for CAESTGPDTQYF. The chain couples TRBV2 to TRBJ2-3; D is tentatively TRBD1 or TRBD2 (5 bases each). CDR3 length equals 12 residues. Trimming took 11 bases from V and 6 from J, leaving 15 bases between them. CDR1 SNHLY and CDR2 FYNNEI come from the germline V gene.

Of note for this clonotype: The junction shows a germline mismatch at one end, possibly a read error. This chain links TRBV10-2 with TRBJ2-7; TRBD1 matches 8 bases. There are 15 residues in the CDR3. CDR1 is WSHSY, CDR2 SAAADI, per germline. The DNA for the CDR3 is TGCGTCAGCACATCCCGGGACAGGTCGTCCTACGAGCAGTACTTC. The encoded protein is CVSTSRDRSSYEQYF.

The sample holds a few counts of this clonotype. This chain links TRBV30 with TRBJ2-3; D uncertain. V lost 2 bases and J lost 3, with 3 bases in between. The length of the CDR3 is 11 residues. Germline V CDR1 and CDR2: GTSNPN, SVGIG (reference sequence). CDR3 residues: CAWSHTDTQYF. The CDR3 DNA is TGTGCCTGGAGTCATACAGATACGCAGTATTTT.

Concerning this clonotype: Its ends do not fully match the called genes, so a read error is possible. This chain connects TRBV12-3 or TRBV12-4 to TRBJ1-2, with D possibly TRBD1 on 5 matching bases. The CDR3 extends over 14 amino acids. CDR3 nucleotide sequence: TGTGCCAGCAGTACGTATGGGGCTAACCATGGCTACACCTTC. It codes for CASSTYGANHGYTF.

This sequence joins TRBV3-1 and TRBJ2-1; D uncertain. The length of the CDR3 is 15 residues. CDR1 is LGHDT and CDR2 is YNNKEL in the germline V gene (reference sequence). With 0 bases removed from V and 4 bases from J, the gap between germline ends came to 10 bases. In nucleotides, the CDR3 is TGTGCCAGCAGCCAAGATTCGAGTTGGTACAATGAGCAGTTCTTC. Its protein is CASSQDSSWYNEQFF.